This TCR beta chain appears in the sequencing data of a study of CD8+CD57+ T cells in acquired aplastic anemia. Study summary: Sorting CD4+ and CD8+ cells gave DNA averaging around 3 ug. Healthy donor CD4+ cell samples had a mean of roughly 9.9 million reads.

This clonotype was observed many times. Antigen: not known. The study's findings and limits: CD8+ Simpson's diversity did not differ significantly between patients and controls. Patients and controls shared some 30 CD8+ CDR3 sequences.

CDR3 and TCR beta VDJ profiling relied on genomic DNA as the template. A single record per CDR3 protein comes from TCRdb applying MiXCR to the reads. The repertoire holds 100,000 to 150,000 distinct CDR3 sequences, with around 48% as singletons. The sequence was collected from a human donor in good health, serving as a control. The sample was sorted CD4+, CD8+, or CD8+CD57+ T cells (not recorded which) from PBMCs.

CDR3 nucleotide sequence: TGTGCCAGCGGGGGGGCTAGCGGGGAGGATACGCAGTATTTT. It specifies CASGGASGEDTQYF. The chain links TRBV2 to TRBJ2-3, with TRBD2 matching over 9 bases. The germline V gene has CDR1 SNHLY and CDR2 FYNNEI. V was pared by 8 bases and J by 6 bases, with 9 bases of the junction left unmatched. This CDR3 contains 14 residues.